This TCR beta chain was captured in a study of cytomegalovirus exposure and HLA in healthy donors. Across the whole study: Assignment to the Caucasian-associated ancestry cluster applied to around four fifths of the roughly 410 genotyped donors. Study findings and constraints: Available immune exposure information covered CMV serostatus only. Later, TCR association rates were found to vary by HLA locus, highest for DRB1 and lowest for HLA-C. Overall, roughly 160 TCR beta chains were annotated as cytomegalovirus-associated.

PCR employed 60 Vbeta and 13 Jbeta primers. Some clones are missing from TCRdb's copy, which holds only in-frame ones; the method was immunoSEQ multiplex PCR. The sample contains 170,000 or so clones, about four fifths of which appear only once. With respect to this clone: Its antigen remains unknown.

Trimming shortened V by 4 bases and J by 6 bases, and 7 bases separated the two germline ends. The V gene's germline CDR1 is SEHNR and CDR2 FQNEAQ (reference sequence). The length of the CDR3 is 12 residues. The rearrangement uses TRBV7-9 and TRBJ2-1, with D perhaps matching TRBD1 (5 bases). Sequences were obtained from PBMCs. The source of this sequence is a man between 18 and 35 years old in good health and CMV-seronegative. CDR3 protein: CASSYRFNEQFF. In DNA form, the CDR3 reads TGTGCCAGCAGCTACAGGTTCAATGAGCAGTTCTTC.